One and the same sample provided the 3 T cell receptor beta chains below, sequenced in a study of blood T cell repertoires in COVID-19. Some clones are missing from TCRdb's copy, which holds only in-frame ones; the method was immunoSEQ multiplex PCR. The sample contains approximately 200,000 clones, 86% of which appear only once. The material sequenced was peripheral blood. The source of these receptors is a woman in her 30s with active or convalescent COVID-19.

The chain carries TRBV3-1 (or the pseudogene TRBV3-2) and TRBJ1-2; 7 nucleotides agree with TRBD1. The CDR3 loop spans 15 amino acids. The V and J ends lost 1 base and 8 bases, in that order; junction bases with no gene match: 10. Germline assignment: CDR1 LGHDT and CDR2 YNNKEL (reference sequence). In DNA, the CDR3 is TGTGCCAGCAGCCAAGTGGGGGGTGGAGGGGGCGGCTACACCTTC. Its protein product is CASSQVGGGGGGYTF.

The chain couples TRBV18 to TRBJ2-5, with 7 bases matching TRBD2. Germline assignment: CDR1 KGHSH and CDR2 LQKENI. The CDR3 loop spans 15 amino acids. V was pared by 0 bases and J by 5 bases, with 6 bases of the junction left unmatched. The CDR3 loop reads CASSPPGGSGETQYF. CDR3 DNA sequence: TGTGCCAGCTCACCACCGGGCGGGAGTGGTGAGACCCAGTACTTC. The whole variable domain, remainder taken from reference TRBV18 and TRBJ2-5, is NAGVMQNPRHLVRRRGQEARLRCSPMKGHSHVYWYRQLPEEGLKFMVYLQKENIIDESGMPKERFSAEFPKEGPSILRIQQVVRGDSAAYFCASSPPGGSGETQYFGPGTRLLVL.

This sequence joins TRBV18 and TRBJ2-3; TRBD2 aligns across 7 bases. Trimming removed 6 bases from V and 5 bases from J; junction bases left unmatched: 11. In germline, CDR1 is KGHSH, CDR2 LQKENI. The CDR3 totals 15 residues. CDR3 DNA sequence: TGTGCCAGCTCGCCTCTTGGGAGGGCGCGAGATACGCAGTATTTT. Protein product: CASSPLGRARDTQYF. Drawing the rest from reference TRBV18 and TRBJ2-3, the complete variable domain is NAGVMQNPRHLVRRRGQEARLRCSPMKGHSHVYWYRQLPEEGLKFMVYLQKENIIDESGMPKERFSAEFPKEGPSILRIQQVVRGDSAAYFCASSPLGRARDTQYFGPGTRLTVL.